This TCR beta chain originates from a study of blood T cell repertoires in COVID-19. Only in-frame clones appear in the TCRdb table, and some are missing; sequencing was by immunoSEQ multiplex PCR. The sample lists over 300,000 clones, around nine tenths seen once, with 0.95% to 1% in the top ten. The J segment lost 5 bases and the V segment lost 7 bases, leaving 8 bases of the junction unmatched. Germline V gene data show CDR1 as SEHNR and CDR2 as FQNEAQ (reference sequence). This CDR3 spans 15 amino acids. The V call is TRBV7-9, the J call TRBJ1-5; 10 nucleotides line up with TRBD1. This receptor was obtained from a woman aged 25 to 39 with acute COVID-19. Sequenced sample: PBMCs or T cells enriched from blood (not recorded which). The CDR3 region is CASIDGTGADQPQHF. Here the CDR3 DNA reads TGTGCCAGCATAGACGGGACAGGGGCGGATCAGCCCCAGCATTTT. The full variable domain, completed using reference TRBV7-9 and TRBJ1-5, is DTGVSQNPRHKITKRGQNVTFRCDPISEHNRLYWYRQTLGQGPEFLTYFQNEAQLEKSRLLSDRFSAERPKGSFSTLEIQRTEQGDSAMYLCASIDGTGADQPQHFGDGTRLSIL.